One and the same sample provided the 22 T cell receptor beta chains below, sequenced in a study of T-cell reconstitution after alpha-beta-depleted transplantation in children. Construction of the TCRbeta library involved unique molecular identifiers. One entry per CDR3 protein results from TCRdb running MiXCR on the PCR reads. The data hold approximately 350,000 distinct CDR3 sequences, with 9% to 12% observed a single time. The sample consisted of PBMCs from the stem cell graft donor, taken from the stem cell graft. The receptor set was obtained from a human donor who donated a stem cell graft to a child with acute lymphoblastic leukemia.

This chain uses TRBV27 with TRBJ2-3, with D maybe TRBD1 (5 bases). Between the trimmed V and J ends, which lost 1 base and 2 bases, there was a span of 13 bases. The germline gives CDR1 MNHEY, CDR2 SMNVEV (reference sequence). CDR3 length: 16 residues. The CDR3 protein is CASSLLGRVSTDTQYF. The CDR3 region has the DNA TGTGCCAGCAGTTTATTAGGCAGGGTCTCCACAGATACGCAGTATTTT.

This clonotype was recorded once. This chain connects TRBV30 to TRBJ1-2; weak D call: TRBD1 (6 bases). V gave up 5 bases and J gave up 1 base, with 14 bases separating them. This CDR3 comprises 14 residues. Germline V gene sequence: CDR1 GTSNPN, CDR2 SVGIG (reference sequence). CDR3 protein: CAWSPLDSNYGYTF. CDR3 bases: TGTGCCTGGTCTCCCCTGGACAGTAACTATGGCTACACCTTC.

This clonotype has just a few counts. The genes are TRBV5-6 and TRBJ2-5; D may be TRBD1 or TRBD2 (5 bases each). CDR1 is SGHDT, CDR2 YYEEEE, per germline. The CDR3 contains 16 residues. Deletions cut 2 bases from V and 4 bases from J, with 18 bases between. The CDR3 is CASSFKAEPRGETQYF. DNA for the CDR3: TGTGCCAGCAGCTTCAAGGCCGAACCGAGGGGAGAGACCCAGTACTTC.

This clonotype has a count of ten or more. This rearrangement joins TRBV28 to TRBJ2-3; D remains ambiguous. The CDR3 contains 10 residues. V was clipped by 6 bases and J by 5 bases, with 3 bases between them. Germline CDR1 reads MDHEN; CDR2 reads SYDVKM. The CDR3 region is CASSVDTQYF. In DNA form, the CDR3 reads TGTGCCAGCAGCGTAGATACGCAGTATTTT.

This clonotype was picked up a small number of times. J is TRBJ1-2 and V is TRBV5-6; 7 nucleotides match TRBD1. V was pared by 5 bases and J by 5 bases, with 15 bases of the junction left unmatched. The germline V gene has CDR1 SGHDT and CDR2 YYEEEE. CDR3 length: 16 residues. For the CDR3, the DNA is TGTGCCAGCAGTCTCCGGACAGGCCGCGGCGTTTATGGCTACACCTTC. Protein product: CASSLRTGRGVYGYTF.

This clonotype was detected only a few times. The chain has TRBV7-8 and TRBJ1-6, with TRBD1 matching 8 bases. This CDR3 comprises 16 residues. Germline loops: CDR1 SGHVS, CDR2 FQNEAQ. V shed 6 bases and J 7 bases; nucleotides not matched to a gene: 11. For the CDR3, the DNA is TGTGCCAGCAGGGACCTAGGACAGGGAACGAATTCACCCCTCCACTTT. Protein: CASRDLGQGTNSPLHF. Combining the CDR3 with reference TRBV7-8 and TRBJ1-6 gives the whole variable domain GAGVSQSPRYKVAKRGQDVALRCDPISGHVSLFWYQQALGQGPEFLTYFQNEAQLDKSGLPSDRFFAERPEGSVSTLKIQRTQQEDSAVYLCASRDLGQGTNSPLHFGNGTRLTVT.

This clonotype has a count of ten or more. The V and J genes are TRBV5-1 and TRBJ2-7, with D possibly being TRBD1 or TRBD2 (5 bases each). CDR1 is SGHRS and CDR2 is YFSETQ in the germline V gene. The germline V and J ends were trimmed by 2 bases and 4 bases, with 13 bases remaining between them. The CDR3 contains 14 residues. CDR3 residues: CASSFRGTRYEQYF. CDR3 in DNA: TGCGCCAGCAGCTTTCGGGGCACGAGGTACGAGCAGTACTTC.

This clonotype was picked up many times. The V and J genes are TRBV10-3 and TRBJ1-2; 8 bases are shared with TRBD1. The CDR3 totals 13 residues. CDR1 and CDR2 from the germline V gene are ENHRY and SYGVKD. Trimming removed 6 bases from V and 6 bases from J; junction bases left unmatched: 6. The DNA of the CDR3 is TGTGCCATCAGAGGACAGGGAGGCGATGGCTACACCTTC. Residues: CAIRGQGGDGYTF.

This clonotype has at least ten counts. This chain joins TRBV4-3 and TRBJ2-7; D is uncertain. This CDR3 has 15 amino acids. With 1 base removed from V and 0 bases from J, the gap between germline ends came to 10 bases. In germline, CDR1 is LGHNA, CDR2 YSLEER. The CDR3 reads CASSQGLSSSYEQYF. As DNA, the CDR3 is TGCGCCAGCAGCCAAGGGCTTAGTAGCTCCTACGAGCAGTACTTC.

This rearrangement joins TRBV7-8 to TRBJ2-3; 8 bases match TRBD1. Germline CDR1 is SGHVS and CDR2 is FQNEAQ. This CDR3 has 14 residues. Trimming at V came to 6 bases and at J to 1 base, leaving 3 bases not matched to a gene. CDR3 residues: CASRMTGGTDTQYF. DNA for the CDR3: TGTGCCAGCAGGATGACAGGGGGCACAGATACGCAGTATTTT.

There are a few counts of this clonotype. This rearrangement joins TRBV7-2 to TRBJ2-5; a possible D gene is TRBD1 (6 bases). The length of the CDR3 is 17 residues. The V end was cut by 1 base, the J end by 4 bases, with 19 bases between. CDR1 SGHTA and CDR2 FQGNSA come from the germline V gene. CDR3 sequence (DNA): TGTGCCAGCAGCTTAGGGTTTTGGTCAGGGGCTGGAGAGACCCAGTACTTC. Protein: CASSLGFWSGAGETQYF.

There are a few counts of this clonotype. CDR3 amino acids: CASSSSGSPNEQYF. In nucleotides, the CDR3 is TGCGCCAGCAGTTCCTCGGGGTCTCCCAACGAGCAGTACTTC. The chain joins TRBV5-1 to TRBJ2-7; TRBD2 is a possible D gene (5 bases). The CDR3 is made up of 14 amino acids. From germline, CDR1 is SGHRS and CDR2 YFSETQ. The ends were cut back, 5 bases at V and 5 bases at J, with 17 bases in the middle.

This clonotype was recorded many times. The rearrangement joins TRBV7-2 to TRBJ2-7, with D hard to call. V lost 0 bases, J lost 3 bases, and 6 bases lay in between. The CDR3 extends over 13 amino acids. Germline CDR1 is SGHTA and CDR2 is FQGNSA. CDR3 sequence (DNA): TGTGCCAGCAGCTTAGCGGCTAGCTACGAGCAGTACTTC. Protein: CASSLAASYEQYF. The full variable domain, in which reference TRBV7-2 and TRBJ2-7 provide the parts outside the CDR3, is GAGVSQSPSNKVTEKGKDVELRCDPISGHTALYWYRQSLGQGLEFLIYFQGNSAPDKSGLPSDRFSAERTGGSVSTLTIQRTQQEDSAVYLCASSLAASYEQYFGPGTRLTVT.

This clonotype was detected a few times. This chain links TRBV20-1 with TRBJ2-3, with D possibly being TRBD2 (6 bases). Germline-derived CDR1 and CDR2 are DFQATT and SNEGSKA (reference sequence). V was shortened by 6 bases and J by 8 bases, with 18 bases between the two germline ends. CDR3 length: 13 amino acids. Here the CDR3 DNA reads TGCAGTGCAGTGGGGGGAGGCAGTGGTACGCAGTATTTT. Translation gives CSAVGGGSGTQYF.

This clonotype has only a few counts. The chain combines TRBV9 with TRBJ2-3; no firm D call. Germline assignment: CDR1 SGDLS and CDR2 YYNGEE. This CDR3 comprises 15 residues. V was cut by 0 bases and J by 1 base, with 9 bases left in between. The CDR3 here is CASSVAVARTDTQYF. The CDR3 nucleotides read TGTGCCAGCAGCGTAGCGGTGGCCCGCACAGATACGCAGTATTTT.

This clonotype was observed a few times. The rearrangement joins TRBV12-3 or TRBV12-4 to TRBJ2-3; D perhaps matches TRBD2 (6 bases). The CDR3 is made up of 17 amino acids. V was shortened by 7 bases and J by 6 bases, with 26 bases between the two germline ends. CDR3 nucleotide sequence: TGTGCCAGCACCCAACGGGGGTGGGCGCGGCGAGGTGATACGCAGTATTTT. It codes for CASTQRGWARRGDTQYF.

This clonotype was recorded a few times. V gene TRBV5-1 combines with J gene TRBJ2-1; D uncertain. CDR1 and CDR2 from the germline V gene are SGHRS and YFSETQ. The CDR3 extends over 14 amino acids. The V end lost 0 bases, the J end lost 5 bases, and 9 bases lay between the germline ends. The CDR3 loop is CASSLEWANNEQFF. For the CDR3, the DNA is TGCGCCAGCAGCTTGGAGTGGGCGAACAATGAGCAGTTCTTC.

The V gene is TRBV12-5, the J gene TRBJ2-7; the D is unclear. The germline V gene encodes CDR1 LGHNT and CDR2 FRNRAP. V was clipped by 3 bases and J by 0 bases, with 6 bases between them. The CDR3 is 13 amino acids. CDR3 loop: CASGFSSSYEQYF. In nucleotides, the CDR3 is TGTGCTAGTGGTTTTTCGTCCTCCTACGAGCAGTACTTC.

This clonotype was seen a few times. This chain links TRBV15 with TRBJ1-1, with D maybe TRBD1 (5 bases). V lost 3 bases, J lost 4 bases, and 12 bases lay in between. This CDR3 spans 14 amino acids. Germline V lookup: CDR1 LNHNV, CDR2 YYDKDF (reference sequence). This CDR3 reads CATSSRTGGTEAFF. CDR3 DNA sequence: TGTGCCACCAGCAGCCGAACGGGGGGCACTGAAGCTTTCTTT. Full variable domain (outside the CDR3, taken from reference TRBV15 and TRBJ1-1): DAMVIQNPRYQVTQFGKPVTLSCSQTLNHNVMYWYQQKSSQAPKLLFHYYDKDFNNEADTPDNFQSRRPNTSFCFLDIRSPGLGDTAMYLCATSSRTGGTEAFFGQGTRLTVV.

The J gene is TRBJ2-4, the V gene TRBV7-2; a weak D match, TRBD1 (7 bases). V was trimmed by 4 bases and J by 7 bases, leaving 17 bases between them. Germline V CDR1 and CDR2: SGHTA, FQGNSA. This CDR3 region has 15 residues. CDR3 DNA: TGTGCCAGCAGCTCGGGGGTCGCACAGGGGAACATTCAGTACTTC. This translates into CASSSGVAQGNIQYF.

The chain links TRBV4-1 to TRBJ2-7, with unresolved D. Between the trimmed V and J ends, which lost 2 bases and 1 base, there was a span of 9 bases. Germline V gene lookup returns CDR1 MGHRA and CDR2 YSYEKL. This CDR3 contains 14 residues. The CDR3 nucleotides are TGCGCCAGCAGCCAATCAGTACAGTCCTACGAGCAGTACTTC. Translating gives CASSQSVQSYEQYF.

The chain employs TRBV4-1 and TRBJ2-7; a possible D gene is TRBD1 (6 bases). V was shortened by 4 bases and J by 2 bases, with 15 bases between the two germline ends. The germline CDR1 and CDR2 sequences are MGHRA and YSYEKL. This CDR3 contains 15 residues. In DNA form, the CDR3 reads TGCGCCAGCAGCCTTTCGCCAACAGGGCCCTACGAGCAGTACTTC. Translated, it gives CASSLSPTGPYEQYF.